One and the same sample provided the 28 T cell receptor beta chains below, sequenced in a study of blood T cells in healthy people across ages. Alongside a J-beta primer mix, a sample-barcoded 5' primer served in a second PCR lasting about 7 to 12 cycles. A single record per CDR3 protein comes from TCRdb applying MiXCR to the 5' RACE reads. The sample lists over 500,000 distinct CDR3 sequences; about 25% were seen once. The data also belong to a second study, concerning T cells of mothers and their children.

Sequencing used blood. These TCRs come from a boy aged 2 to 10 in good health.

The gene calls are TRBV20-1 and TRBJ2-2, with 10 bases identical to TRBD1. This CDR3 is built from 16 residues. Germline V gives CDR1 DFQATT, CDR2 SNEGSKA (reference sequence). J was trimmed by 1 base and V by 6 bases; bases with no gene match: 8. CDR3 sequence (DNA): TGCAGTGCCATCATCCGGGACAGGGGGAACACCGGGGAGCTGTTTTTT. This encodes CSAIIRDRGNTGELFF.

This chain connects TRBV6-4 to TRBJ2-5; D possibly uses TRBD1 or TRBD2 (5 bases each). The assigned J gene may be wrong: the sequence end matches TRBJ2-7 better. Germline V gene data show CDR1 as MRHNA and CDR2 as SNTAGT. The CDR3 contains 15 residues. In DNA form, the CDR3 reads TGTGCCAGCAGTTACCACCGGGGACCTCCGTACGAGCAGTACTTC. This codes for CASSYHRGPPYEQYF.

This chain connects TRBV29-1 to TRBJ2-5, with 8 bases matching TRBD1. With V trimmed by 3 bases and J by 5 bases, 11 bases remained unmatched. Germline CDR1 SQVTM, CDR2 ANQGSEA. This CDR3 is built from 15 residues. The CDR3 protein is CSVDGTGGLSETQYF. The CDR3 DNA reads TGCAGCGTTGATGGGACAGGAGGTTTATCGGAGACCCAGTACTTC.

The V gene is TRBV29-1, the J gene TRBJ2-1; D is undetermined. The germline V and J ends were trimmed by 1 base and 5 bases, with 6 bases remaining between them. The CDR3 is made up of 12 amino acids. CDR1 SQVTM and CDR2 ANQGSEA come from the germline V gene. The CDR3 DNA reads as TGCAGCGTTGAAGTCGGCGACAATGAGCAGTTCTTC. It translates to CSVEVGDNEQFF.

This chain uses TRBV19 with TRBJ2-7; TRBD2 is a possible D gene (6 bases). This CDR3 comprises 13 residues. V was cut by 6 bases and J by 7 bases, with 16 bases left in between. Per the germline V gene, CDR1 is LNHDA and CDR2 is SQIVND (reference sequence). CDR3 region: CASSPKAGLEQYF. In nucleotides, the CDR3 is TGTGCCAGTAGCCCTAAGGCGGGACTTGAGCAGTACTTC. The variable domain in full, with the rest retrieved from reference TRBV19 and TRBJ2-7, is DGGITQSPKYLFRKEGQNVTLSCEQNLNHDAMYWYRQDPGQGLRLIYYSQIVNDFQKGDIAEGYSVSREKKESFPLTVTSAQKNPTAFYLCASSPKAGLEQYFGPGTRLTVT.

Comment on this clonotype: At one boundary the junction diverges from the germline segment, which might be a read error. This sequence joins TRBV7-9 and TRBJ2-5; D is undetermined. The CDR3 contains 12 residues. CDR1 is SEHNR and CDR2 is FQNEAQ in the germline V gene (reference sequence). CDR3 sequence (DNA): TGTGCCAGCAGCTCAGAGAAAGAGACCCAGTACTTT. It specifies CASSSEKETQYF.

This clonotype was recorded once. A read error may account for a junction end that differs from germline. The chain is built from TRBV27 and TRBJ2-5, with no clear D. The DNA end is a closer match to TRBJ2-1, so the J assignment may be wrong. Germline V gives CDR1 MNHEY, CDR2 SMNVEV (reference sequence). This CDR3 has 12 residues. The CDR3: CVSSLSGNEQFF. CDR3 bases: TGTGTCAGCAGTTTATCTGGCAATGAGCAGTTCTTC.

The V gene is TRBV7-9, the J gene TRBJ1-5; D unresolved. The CDR3 extends over 12 amino acids. V was clipped by 10 bases and J by 2 bases, with 9 bases between them. CDR1 is SEHNR and CDR2 is FQNEAQ in the germline V gene (reference sequence). The CDR3 protein is CATSTGNQPQHF. The CDR3 nucleotides are TGTGCCACCAGTACCGGCAATCAGCCCCAGCATTTT. Full variable domain (rest looked up from reference TRBV7-9 and TRBJ1-5): DTGVSQNPRHKITKRGQNVTFRCDPISEHNRLYWYRQTLGQGPEFLTYFQNEAQLEKSRLLSDRFSAERPKGSFSTLEIQRTEQGDSAMYLCATSTGNQPQHFGDGTRLSIL.

The gene calls are TRBV29-1 and TRBJ2-3, with D perhaps matching TRBD2 (6 bases). This CDR3 is 13 amino acids long. CDR1 SQVTM and CDR2 ANQGSEA come from the germline V gene. V dropped 8 bases and J dropped 2 bases, with 14 bases sitting between them. The CDR3 coding sequence is TGCAGCCCCCGGGACTCTTACACAGATACGCAGTATTTT. Translating gives CSPRDSYTDTQYF.

The CDR3 here is CASSSVSLHEQFF. DNA of the CDR3: TGTGCCAGCAGCTCCGTTTCCTTACATGAGCAGTTCTTC. The rearrangement links TRBV7-9 to TRBJ2-1; D is undetermined. V was trimmed by 4 bases and J by 8 bases, leaving 12 bases between them. The CDR3 spans 13 residues. Germline V gene lookup returns CDR1 SEHNR and CDR2 FQNEAQ (reference sequence).

This clonotype has only a few counts. The rearrangement links TRBV29-1 to TRBJ2-5; the D gene is possibly TRBD1 (5 bases). The V end lost 0 bases, the J end lost 3 bases, and 8 bases lay between the germline ends. Germline V gene sequence: CDR1 SQVTM, CDR2 ANQGSEA. There are 13 residues in the CDR3. This chain's CDR3 is CSVEDAGKETQYF. The CDR3 DNA is TGCAGCGTTGAAGATGCAGGGAAAGAGACCCAGTACTTC.

The chain uses TRBV3-1 and TRBJ2-6; no definite D call. Trimming shortened V by 9 bases and J by 0 bases, and 12 bases separated the two germline ends. Looked up from germline, CDR1 is LGHDT and CDR2 is YNNKEL (reference sequence). This CDR3 is built from 15 residues. The CDR3 is CASTPQASGANVLTF. The CDR3 region has the DNA TGTGCCAGTACACCTCAGGCCTCTGGGGCCAACGTCCTGACTTTC.

The chain is built from TRBV5-1 and TRBJ2-1; 8 nucleotides line up with TRBD2. V dropped 7 bases and J dropped 9; count of bases not matched to a gene: 12. The CDR3 has 14 residues. Germline values: CDR1 SGHRS, CDR2 YFSETQ. The CDR3 reads CASGIAGQGSEQFF. The CDR3 DNA sequence: TGCGCCAGCGGGATAGCGGGGCAAGGATCTGAGCAGTTCTTC.

V gene TRBV2 combines with J gene TRBJ2-3, with 9 bases lining up with TRBD2. Germline CDR1 SNHLY, CDR2 FYNNEI. CDR3 length: 15 residues. J lost 4 bases, V lost 6 bases, and 8 bases had no gene match. CDR3 in DNA: TGTGCCAGCAGCGTTGTGACTAGCGGAGCAGATACGCAGTATTTT. Its translation is CASSVVTSGADTQYF.

Regarding this clonotype: A single base separates this from a much larger clone, so it may be a read error. The chain combines TRBV6-5 with TRBJ1-1; 7 nucleotides line up with TRBD1. CDR1 is MNHEY and CDR2 is SVGAGI in the germline V gene. The CDR3 sequence is 13 residues long. CDR3 sequence: CASSYLGGAGCNF. As DNA, the CDR3 is TGTGCCAGCAGTTACTTAGGGGGCGCGGGCTGTAATTTT.

This chain uses TRBV6-4 with TRBJ2-2, with 10 bases matching TRBD1. Looked up from germline, CDR1 is MRHNA and CDR2 is SNTAGT. The CDR3 totals 13 residues. After removal of 10 bases from V and 3 bases from J, the junction contained 2 bases not matched to a gene. The CDR3 reads CATGTGDTGELFF. The CDR3 coding sequence is TGTGCCACCGGGACAGGGGACACCGGGGAGCTGTTTTTT.

This clonotype has at least ten counts. The V and J genes are TRBV4-2 and TRBJ2-1; 9 bases line up with TRBD2. J gave up 3 bases and V 1 base, and 4 bases lay outside the gene matches. Germline V lookup: CDR1 LGHNA, CDR2 YNFKEQ. This CDR3 contains 16 residues. The CDR3 loop reads CASSQGLRGGYNEQFF. The DNA for the CDR3 is TGTGCCAGCAGCCAAGGGTTGCGGGGGGGCTACAATGAGCAGTTCTTC.

This clonotype was seen only once. V gene TRBV7-2 combines with J gene TRBJ1-1, with 10 positions matching TRBD1. J gave up 13 bases and V 1 base, and 12 bases lay outside the gene matches. The CDR3 sequence is 15 residues long. Germline V gives CDR1 SGHTA, CDR2 FQGNSA. CDR3 nucleotides: TGTGCCAGCAGCTTAGGGGTTTGGGACAGGGGAGAGGTTTTCTTT. Translating it yields CASSLGVWDRGEVFF.

This CDR3 reads CSANIQGAEAFF. Written as DNA, the CDR3 is TGCAGTGCCAACATACAGGGGGCTGAAGCTTTCTTT. The V gene is TRBV20-1, the J gene TRBJ1-1, with 8 bases that match TRBD1. Germline V gives CDR1 DFQATT, CDR2 SNEGSKA (reference sequence). This CDR3 is 12 amino acids long. Trimming cost V 6 bases and J 6 bases; bases outside gene matches: 6.

On this clonotype itself: The junction and the germline gene differ at one end; a read error may be behind it. J is TRBJ1-2 and V is TRBV29-1; D may be TRBD1 (6 bases). CDR1 SQVTM and CDR2 ANQGSEA come from the germline V gene. The CDR3 contains 15 residues. The CDR3 nucleotides read TGCAGCGTCCATTGGAGGGGGGGGCTTAACTGTGGCTACACCTTC. Protein: CSVHWRGGLNCGYTF.

V and J are TRBV20-1 and TRBJ2-7; 8 bases agree with TRBD2. Trimming cost V 0 bases and J 4 bases; bases outside gene matches: 8. The CDR3 covers 15 residues. Germline CDR1 is DFQATT and CDR2 is SNEGSKA (reference sequence). The CDR3: CSARDQPGGKYEQYF. The CDR3 bases are TGCAGTGCTAGAGATCAACCGGGAGGGAAATACGAGCAGTACTTC.

Only a few counts were recorded for this clonotype. The chain recombines TRBV10-3 with TRBJ2-1, with TRBD2 matching over 8 bases. The J call may be mistaken, given a closer DNA end match to TRBJ2-7. This CDR3 region has 15 residues. The germline CDR1 and CDR2 sequences are ENHRY and SYGVKD. CDR3 bases: TGTGCCATCAGTGAAGGAGGCGGGGGGAGCTACGAGCAGTACTTC. Translating gives CAISEGGGGSYEQYF.

The gene calls are TRBV15 and TRBJ2-5, with 8 bases matching TRBD2. The DNA end is a closer match to TRBJ2-7, so the J assignment may be wrong. This CDR3 region has 15 residues. Looked up from germline, CDR1 is LNHNV and CDR2 is YYDKDF (reference sequence). The CDR3 DNA reads TGTGCCACCAGCGGATCACTAGCGGCTTATACCGAGCAGTACTTC. This translates into CATSGSLAAYTEQYF.

This clonotype came up many times. The rearrangement links TRBV7-6 to TRBJ2-1, with 14 bases aligning to TRBD2. Per germline, CDR1 SGHVS and CDR2 FNYEAQ. J gave up 3 bases and V 3 bases, and 1 base lay outside the gene matches. The CDR3 is 16 amino acids. The CDR3 DNA follows: TGTGCCAGCAGCTTGGGGACTAGCGGGAGCTACAATGAGCAGTTCTTC. It specifies CASSLGTSGSYNEQFF. The full variable domain, in which reference TRBV7-6 and TRBJ2-1 provide the parts outside the CDR3, is GAGVSQSPRYKVTKRGQDVALRCDPISGHVSLYWYRQALGQGPEFLTYFNYEAQQDKSGLPNDRFSAERPEGSISTLTIQRTEQRDSAMYRCASSLGTSGSYNEQFFGPGTRLTVL.

This clonotype was detected a few times. The chain carries TRBV29-1 and TRBJ2-5; D is possibly TRBD2 (5 bases). V was clipped by 7 bases and J by 5 bases, with 20 bases between them. From germline, CDR1 is SQVTM and CDR2 ANQGSEA. The CDR3 runs 14 residues. The CDR3: CSADPAGGGETQYF. DNA for the CDR3: TGCAGCGCTGACCCCGCTGGAGGTGGGGAGACCCAGTACTTC.

This clonotype has just one count. The chain has TRBV27 and TRBJ1-4; 7 nucleotides match TRBD1. The V gene's germline CDR1 is MNHEY and CDR2 SMNVEV (reference sequence). The V gene end was trimmed by 5 bases and the J gene end by 6 bases; junction bases not matched to a gene: 12. This CDR3 spans 16 amino acids. The CDR3 here is CASSRLRGQGDEKLFF. The CDR3 bases are TGTGCCAGCAGTCGTCTTCGCGGGCAGGGGGATGAAAAACTGTTTTTT.

The sample holds many counts of this clonotype. The chain is built from TRBV7-2 and TRBJ2-2; 16 nucleotides match TRBD2. The CDR3 has 19 residues. The ends lost 6 bases at V and 4 bases at J; junction bases unmatched: 11. CDR1 and CDR2 from the germline V gene are SGHTA and FQGNSA. CDR3: CASSREGLAGGPRTGELFF. DNA for the CDR3: TGTGCCAGCAGTCGAGAGGGACTAGCGGGAGGGCCGCGCACCGGGGAGCTGTTTTTT.

Of note for this clonotype: The CDR3 does not close with the conserved phenylalanine or tryptophan, likely indicating a read error. It is unclear where the CDR3 begins or ends on the DNA, so no DNA is shown, and the CDR3 is as TCRdb lists it. J is TRBJ2-1 and V is TRBV19; the table's TRBD1 call for D was not verified on the DNA. The CDR3 sequence runs 11 residues, both termini included. Looked up from germline, CDR1 is LNHDA and CDR2 is SQIVND (reference sequence). The CDR3 sequence: CASPLRGVSRV.